This T cell receptor beta chain is from a study of blood T cell repertoires in COVID-19. About the research overall: T cells, B-cell-depleted T cells, or PBMCs supplied cDNA or gDNA.

Original data processing: Amplification of reference gene primers was used by the study to estimate nucleated cell counts. Only in-frame clones appear in the TCRdb table, and some are missing; sequencing was by immunoSEQ multiplex PCR. The DNA was the basis for D and trimming; V, J and clone size are from that table. The sample includes 73,000 or so clones, about 80% seen only once; the top ten take 5.5% to 7.5%. This CDR3 spans 14 amino acids. With 5 bases clipped from V and 5 bases from J, the junction kept 4 bases outside the gene matches. Germline V lookup: CDR1 SGHVS, CDR2 FNYEAQ. Source material: peripheral blood. The genes are TRBV7-6 and TRBJ1-1, with 11 bases lining up with TRBD1. The sequence was obtained from a woman aged 55-75 years with acute or convalescent COVID-19. The CDR3 loop is CASSRTGGGTEAFF. The CDR3, as DNA: TGTGCCAGCAGCAGGACAGGGGGCGGGACTGAAGCTTTCTTT.